The present entry profiles one T cell receptor beta chain with its context. This CDR3 is 15 amino acids long. Germline V CDR1 and CDR2: SGDLS, YYNGEE. V was pared by 0 bases and J by 9 bases, with 5 bases of the junction left unmatched. TCRdb's copy holds only in-frame clones and misses some; the assay was immunoSEQ multiplex PCR. The table records about 62,000 clones, 80% to 90% of them present only once. The data derive from a study of T cell changes during pregnancy in multiple sclerosis. This clonotype originated in a female donor with multiple sclerosis, enrolled in a pregnancy study. The sample here was peripheral blood, taken in the first trimester of pregnancy. The chain recombines TRBV9 with TRBJ1-6; TRBD1 agrees at 8 bases. CDR3 nucleotide sequence: TGTGCCAGCAGCGTAGAAGGACAGGGAGGTTCACCCCTCCACTTT. Protein product: CASSVEGQGGSPLHF.